One and the same sample provided the 11 T cell receptor beta chains below, sequenced in a study of T-cell memory formation after mild COVID-19. MiXCR, run by TCRdb on the 5' RACE reads, gives a single entry per CDR3 protein. Among about 400,000 distinct CDR3 sequences listed, roughly 18% were seen once. The sequenced material came from PBMCs or a T cell subset sorted from them (not recorded which). The receptor source for this set is a man aged 18 to 29 who had mild COVID-19 (a few samples of this study predate the infection). Cell type and time point are not known.

The chain combines TRBV11-2 with TRBJ2-1; 8 bases line up with TRBD2. The V and J ends lost 1 base and 8 bases, in that order; junction bases with no gene match: 7. The germline V gene has CDR1 SGHAT and CDR2 FQNNGV. This CDR3 region has 15 residues. The CDR3 region is CASSLGDGGVHEQFF. In DNA form, the CDR3 reads TGTGCCAGCAGCTTAGGGGACGGGGGGGTCCATGAGCAGTTCTTC.

This rearrangement joins TRBV4-2 to TRBJ2-1, with D uncertain. This CDR3 is 14 amino acids long. Trimming stripped 0 bases from V and 10 bases from J, with 13 bases between. From germline, CDR1 is LGHNA and CDR2 YNFKEQ. The CDR3 loop is CASSQEIGVGEQFF. Written as DNA, the CDR3 is TGTGCCAGCAGCCAAGAAATTGGCGTCGGAGAGCAGTTCTTC.

This clonotype was observed a few times. This chain links TRBV20-1 with TRBJ2-1; tentatively, D is TRBD2 (6 bases). Germline-derived CDR1 and CDR2 are DFQATT and SNEGSKA (reference sequence). CDR3 length: 15 residues. Between the trimmed V and J ends, which lost 0 bases and 1 base, there was a span of 10 bases. CDR3 sequence reads: CSARDLGGSYNEQFF. CDR3 sequence (DNA): TGCAGTGCTAGAGATTTGGGGGGTTCCTACAATGAGCAGTTCTTC.

This clonotype was seen more than once but under ten times. The chain recombines TRBV4-2 with TRBJ2-5; D unresolved. The CDR3 contains 16 residues. V was pared by 1 base and J by 2 bases, with 14 bases between. CDR1 is LGHNA, CDR2 YNFKEQ, per germline. The CDR3: CASSQVAIGIQETQYF. CDR3 bases: TGTGCCAGCAGCCAAGTCGCTATTGGGATACAAGAGACCCAGTACTTC.

V gene TRBV9 combines with J gene TRBJ2-2; 9 nucleotides align to TRBD1. The ends lost 3 bases at V and 7 bases at J; junction bases unmatched: 4. This CDR3 spans 14 amino acids. Germline V CDR1 and CDR2: SGDLS, YYNGEE. CDR3 bases: TGTGCCAGCAGCGCACAGGGGGCGATCGGGGAGCTGTTTTTT. Encoded protein: CASSAQGAIGELFF. Together with reference TRBV9 and TRBJ2-2, the CDR3 gives the full variable domain: DSGVTQTPKHLITATGQRVTLRCSPRSGDLSVYWYQQSLDQGLQFLIQYYNGEERAKGNILERFSAQQFPDLHSELNLSSLELGDSALYFCASSAQGAIGELFFGEGSRLTVL.

The chain couples TRBV6-6 to TRBJ2-7; 8 bases agree with TRBD1. V gave up 7 bases and J gave up 5 bases; unmatched junction bases: 7. This CDR3 spans 13 amino acids. Germline V CDR1 and CDR2: MNHNY, SVGAGI (reference sequence). CDR3 amino acids: CASTHRGSNEQYF. The CDR3 DNA reads TGTGCCAGCACCCACAGGGGGTCTAACGAGCAGTACTTC.

The rearrangement uses TRBV29-1 and TRBJ1-1; 7 nucleotides match TRBD1. After removal of 1 base from V and 7 bases from J, the junction contained 6 bases not matched to a gene. Germline V gene data show CDR1 as SQVTM and CDR2 as ANQGSEA. The CDR3 length is 13 residues. The CDR3 DNA is TGCAGCGTTGAAGGTACAGGGGTGATTGAAGCTTTCTTT. Translating it yields CSVEGTGVIEAFF.

The V call is TRBV4-2, the J call TRBJ2-5; 16 bases match TRBD2. This CDR3 spans 17 amino acids. V was pared by 3 bases and J by 1 base, with 2 bases of the junction left unmatched. In germline, CDR1 is LGHNA, CDR2 YNFKEQ. CDR3 DNA: TGTGCCAGCAGCCATGGGACTAGCGGGGGGGCCCAAGAGACCCAGTACTTC. Its protein product is CASSHGTSGGAQETQYF.

This clonotype turned up a few times. The chain links TRBV9 to TRBJ2-1; no firm D call. Trimming cost V 2 bases and J 5 bases, with 5 bases left between them. Germline CDR1 is SGDLS and CDR2 is YYNGEE. CDR3 length: 12 residues. The CDR3 DNA sequence: TGTGCCAGCAGCGTGGCCCACAATGAGCAGTTCTTC. This translates into CASSVAHNEQFF.

The CDR3 coding sequence is TGCGCCAGCAGCCAAGAGGAAGGCGGACATTACAATGAGCAGTTCTTC. Its protein is CASSQEEGGHYNEQFF. The V gene is TRBV4-3, the J gene TRBJ2-1, with a possible D match to TRBD1 (5 bases). The CDR3 is 16 residues long. Trimming removed 0 bases at V and 4 bases at J, with 13 bases between. Germline CDR1 reads LGHNA; CDR2 reads YSLEER.

In this sample, this clonotype turned up a few times. The chain links TRBV7-3 to TRBJ2-6; TRBD2 matches at 15 bases. Trimming at V came to 2 bases and at J to 2 bases, leaving 7 bases not matched to a gene. Per the germline V gene, CDR1 is SGHTA and CDR2 is FQGTGA. CDR3 length equals 20 residues. The CDR3 region is CASSLRGTSGGSTGANVLTF. Written as DNA, the CDR3 is TGTGCCAGCAGCTTACGCGGGACTAGCGGGGGGAGCACTGGGGCCAACGTCCTGACTTTC.